These 26 T cell receptor beta chains were all obtained from the same sample, sequenced in a study of blood T cell repertoires in COVID-19. Sequenced by immunoSEQ multiplex PCR; TCRdb stores in-frame clones only, minus some. The table lists 70,000 to 85,000 clones, around 83% of them singletons. The sample taken for sequencing was peripheral blood. The receptors here all came from a woman of 80 years or more in a cohort sampled during active or convalescent COVID-19.

This clone was observed a single time. The chain is built from TRBV5-1 and TRBJ2-5, with TRBD1 identical over 10 bases. The CDR3 has 13 residues. The ends lost 4 bases at V and 5 bases at J; junction bases unmatched: 2. The germline V gene has CDR1 SGHRS and CDR2 YFSETQ. The CDR3 protein is CASSRDRGETQYF. The CDR3 DNA is TGCGCCAGCAGCAGGGACAGGGGCGAGACCCAGTACTTC.

The J gene is TRBJ1-2, the V gene TRBV6-6, with 9 bases aligning to TRBD1. Per the germline V gene, CDR1 is MNHNY and CDR2 is SVGAGI (reference sequence). The CDR3 extends over 15 amino acids. V was clipped by 2 bases and J by 7 bases; unmatched bases: 8. CDR3 in amino acids: CASSYQEQGAGGYTF. The CDR3 nucleotides are TGTGCCAGCAGTTACCAAGAACAGGGGGCTGGTGGCTACACCTTC.

This clone is medium-sized. CDR3 nucleotides: TGTGCCAGCAGTCAACTTCCCGGGACTAGGACCTCCTACGAGCAGTACTTC. Its protein product is CASSQLPGTRTSYEQYF. V and J are TRBV6-6 and TRBJ2-7; TRBD2 matches at 8 bases. The CDR3 spans 17 residues. Germline values: CDR1 MNHNY, CDR2 SVGAGI (reference sequence). The trim removed 5 bases at V and 0 bases at J, leaving 12 bases unmatched.

This clone came up once. V is TRBV6-5 and J is TRBJ2-1, with 10 bases that match TRBD2. V lost 2 bases and J lost 8; bases outside the gene matches: 6. The CDR3 contains 15 residues. The germline gives CDR1 MNHEY, CDR2 SVGAGI. The CDR3 DNA sequence: TGTGCCAGCAGTTACCTAGCGGGAGTAACCGATGAGCAGTTCTTC. Protein sequence: CASSYLAGVTDEQFF.

This clone appeared once. In DNA form, the CDR3 reads TGTGCCAGCAGTTCTGAAGAGACCCAGTACTTC. It yields the protein CASSSEETQYF. The V and J genes are TRBV12-3 or TRBV12-4 and TRBJ2-5; the D is unclear. The ends were cut back, 4 bases at V and 3 bases at J, with 3 bases in the middle. The CDR3 totals 11 residues.

The chain uses TRBV27 and TRBJ2-5; perhaps TRBD2 as D (6 bases). Germline V gene sequence: CDR1 MNHEY, CDR2 SMNVEV (reference sequence). CDR3 length equals 16 residues. V was clipped by 4 bases and J by 2 bases, with 17 bases between them. As DNA, the CDR3 is TGTGCCAGCAGTTCTAGCGCACTGCTCCTACAAGAGACCCAGTACTTC. It is translated as CASSSSALLLQETQYF.

V is TRBV28 and J is TRBJ1-6; 12 positions match TRBD1. The CDR3 sequence is 16 residues long. Germline loops: CDR1 MDHEN, CDR2 SYDVKM. The V and J ends lost 6 bases and 10 bases, in that order; junction bases with no gene match: 10. CDR3 bases: TGTGCCAGCAGCGGAGGGACAGGGGGCCCGGGATCACCCCTCCACTTT. Protein product: CASSGGTGGPGSPLHF.

The chain has TRBV2 and TRBJ1-5; 7 bases align to TRBD1. From germline, CDR1 is SNHLY and CDR2 FYNNEI. The CDR3 is 17 amino acids. V shed 0 bases, J shed 1 base, and the junction held 6 bases outside the gene matches. The CDR3, as DNA: TGTGCCAGCAGTGAAGCGCTTCAGGGGGTCAGCAATCAGCCCCAGCATTTT. Encoded protein: CASSEALQGVSNQPQHF.

V and J are TRBV13 and TRBJ2-2, with 14 nucleotides matching TRBD2. V dropped 3 bases and J dropped 6; count of bases not matched to a gene: 6. Looked up from germline, CDR1 is PRHDT and CDR2 is FYEKMQ (reference sequence). The CDR3 is 17 amino acids. The CDR3 coding sequence is TGTGCCAGCAGCTTTGGACTAGCGGGAGGAGGGGCCGGGGAGCTGTTTTTT. Translated, it gives CASSFGLAGGGAGELFF.

The chain carries TRBV21-1 and TRBJ1-2; no DNA check was done on the table's D call, TRBD1. TRBV21-1 is termed a pseudogene. This CDR3 is built from 13 residues. The CDR3 sequence: CASRGTNNYGYTF. As DNA, the CDR3 is TGTGCCTCCAGGGGGACAAATAACTATGGCTACACCTTC.

The J gene is TRBJ2-7, the V gene TRBV6-1; perhaps TRBD1 as D (6 bases). V lost 1 base to trimming and J lost 4 bases, with 11 bases between them. The CDR3 runs 14 residues. Germline V CDR1 and CDR2: MNHNS, SASEGT. The CDR3 reads CASSEGPTGYEQYV. CDR3 nucleotide sequence: TGTGCCAGCAGTGAAGGGCCCACAGGGTACGAGCAGTACGTC.

The chain has TRBV11-3 and TRBJ2-1, with TRBD2 identical over 9 bases. Germline trimming cut 6 bases from V and 13 bases from J; bases unmatched to any gene: 19. Germline CDR1 and CDR2: SGHNT and YENEEA. The CDR3 contains 16 residues. DNA of the CDR3: TGTGCCAGCAGATCCTCGGGGATAGCGGGAGCTGAGAGTCAGTTCTTC. Translating it yields CASRSSGIAGAESQFF.

A few counts support this clone. Other DNA sequences in this specimen translate into the identical CDR3. The chain employs TRBV24-1 and TRBJ2-1; 10 nucleotides agree with TRBD2. The CDR3 length is 16 residues. Trimming cost V 3 bases and J 0 bases; bases outside gene matches: 1. Germline-derived CDR1 and CDR2 are KGHDR and SFDVKD. The CDR3 loop is CATSDPSGSSYNEQFF. DNA of the CDR3: TGTGCCACCAGTGATCCTAGCGGGAGCTCCTACAATGAGCAGTTCTTC.

This rearrangement joins TRBV28 to TRBJ2-7; D possibly corresponds to TRBD2 (6 bases). V lost 6 bases to trimming and J lost 4 bases, with 13 bases between them. This CDR3 spans 13 amino acids. CDR1 is MDHEN and CDR2 is SYDVKM in the germline V gene. The CDR3 reads CASSSKAGYEQYF. CDR3 coding DNA: TGTGCCAGCAGCAGTAAGGCGGGGTACGAGCAGTACTTC.

V is TRBV5-1 and J is TRBJ1-1, with a possible D match to TRBD1 (5 bases). Germline values: CDR1 SGHRS, CDR2 YFSETQ. V shed 5 bases and J shed 1 base, with 9 bases lying between them. The CDR3 runs 13 residues. CDR3 sequence: CASRGQENTEAFF. For the CDR3, the DNA is TGCGCCAGCAGGGGGCAAGAGAACACTGAAGCTTTCTTT.

V is TRBV29-1 and J is TRBJ2-2, with no clear D. V lost 5 bases to trimming and J lost 2 bases, with 3 bases between them. CDR3 length: 11 amino acids. CDR1 is SQVTM, CDR2 ANQGSEA, per germline. CDR3 sequence reads: CSVLNTGELFF. CDR3 nucleotides: TGCAGCGTTCTTAACACCGGGGAGCTGTTTTTT.

The CDR3 DNA sequence: TGTGCCAGCAGCTCGCCGACACGGGAAAACAATGAGCAGTTCTTC. Translated, it gives CASSSPTRENNEQFF. The chain combines TRBV7-9 with TRBJ2-1, with D possibly TRBD2 on 5 matching bases. The CDR3 has 15 residues. Germline V gene data show CDR1 as SEHNR and CDR2 as FQNEAQ (reference sequence). The V end lost 4 bases, the J end lost 5 bases, and 15 bases lay between the germline ends.

The genes are TRBV11-2 and TRBJ1-2, with D tentatively TRBD1 (5 bases). The CDR3 runs 13 residues. Germline CDR1 and CDR2: SGHAT and FQNNGV. V lost 2 bases, J lost 2 bases, and 6 bases lay in between. The CDR3 coding sequence is TGTGCCAGCAGCTTAAGACAGAACTATGGCTACACCTTC. Protein: CASSLRQNYGYTF.

The chain is built from TRBV5-1 and TRBJ1-2; TRBD1 aligns across 8 bases. The junction had 6 bases not matched to a gene; V was cut back by 4 bases and J by 4 bases. The CDR3 consists of 14 residues. Germline lookup yields CDR1 SGHRS and CDR2 YFSETQ. The CDR3 sequence is CASSQTTGGYGYTF. CDR3 sequence (DNA): TGCGCCAGCAGCCAAACTACAGGGGGCTATGGCTACACCTTC. Supplemented by reference TRBV5-1 and TRBJ1-2, the full variable domain reads KAGVTQTPRYLIKTRGQQVTLSCSPISGHRSVSWYQQTPGQGLQFLFEYFSETQRNKGNFPGRFSGRQFSNSRSEMNVSTLELGDSALYLCASSQTTGGYGYTFGSGTRLTVV.

The chain carries TRBV7-3 and TRBJ2-6; perhaps TRBD2 as D (7 bases). Germline CDR1 SGHTA, CDR2 FQGTGA. This CDR3 has 16 amino acids. V was shortened by 1 base and J by 2 bases, with 9 bases between the two germline ends. CDR3 amino acids: CASSLSGGPGANVLTF. The CDR3 DNA is TGTGCCAGCAGCTTAAGCGGGGGCCCTGGGGCCAACGTCCTGACTTTC.

The gene calls are TRBV7-9 and TRBJ1-4, with 7 bases lining up with TRBD1. Germline values: CDR1 SEHNR, CDR2 FQNEAQ (reference sequence). J was trimmed by 7 bases and V by 5 bases; bases with no gene match: 13. The CDR3 length is 16 residues. CDR3 sequence: CASSPLGQAPSEKLFF. CDR3 sequence (DNA): TGTGCCAGCAGCCCGCTCGGACAGGCCCCCTCTGAAAAACTGTTTTTT.

CDR3 coding DNA: TGCGCCAGCAGCTTGGGGGACAGGGAAGGCGAGCAGTACTTC. Amino acids: CASSLGDREGEQYF. The V call is TRBV5-1, the J call TRBJ2-7, with TRBD1 matching 9 bases. Germline V gives CDR1 SGHRS, CDR2 YFSETQ. With V trimmed by 0 bases and J by 6 bases, 4 bases remained unmatched. The CDR3 spans 14 residues.

The chain has TRBV3-1 (or the pseudogene TRBV3-2) and TRBJ1-1; D gene uncertain. Germline assignment: CDR1 LGHDT and CDR2 YNNKEL (reference sequence). The CDR3 consists of 15 residues. With 4 bases removed from V and 1 base from J, the gap between germline ends came to 13 bases. This CDR3 is CASSREVGKNTEAFF. CDR3 bases: TGTGCCAGCAGCCGAGAGGTTGGCAAGAACACTGAAGCTTTCTTT.

This sequence joins TRBV5-6 and TRBJ1-2; tentative D call: TRBD1 (5 bases). CDR1 is SGHDT, CDR2 YYEEEE, per germline. Trimming left V 4 bases short and J 7 bases short, with 8 bases between. There are 11 residues in the CDR3. Here the CDR3 reads CASSITGGYTF. As DNA, the CDR3 is TGTGCCAGCAGCATTACAGGTGGCTACACCTTC.

The V and J genes are TRBV9 and TRBJ1-2; maybe TRBD1 (5 bases). The CDR3 totals 14 residues. Per germline, CDR1 SGDLS and CDR2 YYNGEE. Trimming left V 3 bases short and J 4 bases short, with 13 bases between. CDR3 in DNA: TGTGCCAGCAGCGCCATGGGGGGGTCCTATGGCTACACCTTC. This codes for CASSAMGGSYGYTF.

The chain couples TRBV28 to TRBJ1-2, with 7 bases matching TRBD1. The CDR3 extends over 14 amino acids. Germline CDR1 MDHEN, CDR2 SYDVKM. The V segment lost 6 bases and the J segment 9 bases; nucleotides outside the gene matches: 13. The CDR3 reads CASRKTGTENRYTF. CDR3 coding DNA: TGTGCCAGCAGGAAAACCGGGACAGAAAATCGCTACACCTTC.